This TCR beta chain was obtained from a study of T cells in localized non-small cell lung cancer (dated by TCRdb to 2020 to 2022). For the study in its entirety: Comparing tumors with uninvolved tumor-adjacent lungs, the study looked at the T cell repertoires of hundreds of patients with early-stage NSCLC. The mean age of the NSCLC patients was under 70 years, with 120 to 150 men and about a hundred women. The cohort was made up of hundreds of treatment-naive NSCLC patients whose localized lung tumors had been resected.

Relative to its sample, this clone is medium-sized (0.01 to 0.1%). The target of this receptor is not known. Per-base quality was not reported, and no clone a single base away is much larger than it. Findings and caveats that apply to the study as a whole: Because the study design was exploratory, TCR variables were selected using unadjusted p-values without false-discovery rate correction. Longer overall survival was associated with higher T cell density in blood, whereas shorter survival was associated with higher clonality in adjacent lung. Uninvolved tumor-adjacent lung showed the highest T cell clonality, higher than tumor, which suggests more focused antigenic responses in the adjacent lung. A median of 57 of the top 100 tumor clones turned up in the paired uninvolved adjacent lung, and under 30 of those clones also ranked among the top 100 of that same adjacent lung. Multi-region tumor sequencing was not performed, so intratumor heterogeneity could not be excluded.

The immunoSEQ Assay was used to sequence TCR beta CDR3 regions from DNA. Per the authors' processing: T cell density was computed as TCR beta template counts normalized to usable DNA estimated by amplifying housekeeping genes. Richness was estimated using the preseqR package, with extrapolation to 400,000 templates for PBMC samples and to 120,000 templates for tissue samples. Clonality was defined as one minus Pielou's evenness. Differential abundance testing on productive amino-acid clonotypes, with a minimum total count of 5 and an alpha of 0.1, was used to identify tissue-enriched TCRs. The Jaccard Index and the Morisita Overlap Index were used to quantify repertoire overlap between compartments. GLIPH clustered TCR beta CDR3s with public tetramer-defined viral CDR3s; viral motifs required at least three viral sequences plus V-gene enrichment. In its TCRdb copy, this immuneACCESS table keeps in-frame sequences only and misses some clones. Where compared with another copy, unresolved V genes explain less than half of these, and the others have no known cause. The D gene and trimming were derived from the DNA, and the V and J assignments and clone size from that table. The sample records more than 70,000 clones, 84% of which are singletons. 2.5% to 3% of the sample belongs to the ten largest clones.

At diagnosis, tumor, uninvolved tumor-adjacent lung and peripheral blood were collected and then preserved as a mix of FFPE and fresh-frozen material. For TCR repertoire profiling, blood samples were analyzed as peripheral blood mononuclear cells. Sequencing used peripheral blood, obtained before any cancer treatment. This TCR derives from a man between 40 and 70 years old with stage I lung adenocarcinoma.

The sequenced DNA: TGTGCCAGCAGCTCAGGGTCCACTGAAGCTTTCTTT. It encodes CASSSGSTEAFF. The chain couples TRBV7-9 to TRBJ1-1; a weak D assignment points to TRBD1 (5 bases agree). The CDR3 numbers 12 residues from cysteine through phenylalanine. Solely the CDR3 DNA is kept, with 36 bases framed from the first base. V loses 4 bases, J loses 4 bases, and the germline ends lie 7 bases apart. The germline V gene (reference sequence) gives CDR1 as SEHNR and CDR2 as FQNEAQ.